This paragraph covers one T cell receptor (beta chain) sequence. The method was immunoSEQ multiplex PCR; TCRdb's version includes in-frame clones alone and lacks a portion of them. The sample consists of about 24,000 clones, about nine tenths of them appearing once. V trimming: 5 bases; J trimming: 6 bases; junction bases outside the gene matches: 6. The CDR3 has 15 amino acids. Germline CDR1 and CDR2: SGHTA and FQGTGA. This record belongs to a study of blood T cell repertoires in COVID-19. Overall study: There were acute and convalescent COVID-19 samples, and they came from the United States, Italy and Spain.

The genes are TRBV7-3 and TRBJ2-1, with 11 bases matching TRBD2. Sequencing was performed on peripheral blood. This clonotype originated in a human donor with active COVID-19. The donor label of this sample is uncertain. The CDR3 loop is CASSQTSGSGNEQFF. The CDR3 region has the DNA TGTGCCAGCAGCCAAACTAGCGGGAGTGGCAATGAGCAGTTCTTC. The variable domain in full, with the rest retrieved from reference TRBV7-3 and TRBJ2-1, is GAGVSQTPSNKVTEKGKYVELRCDPISGHTALYWYRQSLGQGPEFLIYFQGTGAADDSGLPNDRFFAVRPEGSVSTLKIQRTERGDSAVYLCASSQTSGSGNEQFFGPGTRLTVL.